This entry describes one T cell receptor (beta chain). In this sample, this clonotype turned up many times. Its antigen is currently not known. Base qualities are missing; no much larger clone stands one base away. Stable hyperthyroidism was defined as no progression to ophthalmopathy within 18 months of follow-up. The hyperthyroidism patients were 18 to 65 years old and newly diagnosed, with a disease duration of less than 2 months. Patients with other autoimmune diseases, uncontrolled infections, pregnancy or lactation were excluded. Diagnosis relied on clinical symptoms, serum thyroxine, TRAb, thyroid ultrasound and orbital computed tomography. Using Ficoll-Paque density gradient centrifugation, PBMCs were isolated from 10 ml of fresh peripheral blood. Total RNA was extracted with Trizol reagent and quality-checked on an Agilent 2100 Bioanalyzer. For repertoire sequencing, TCR beta CDR3 regions were amplified from RNA transcripts. The first round was an RT-PCR using HTBI primers with the Qiagen OneStep RT-PCR kit, and this first round was followed by a second-round multiplex PCR, then size selection and purification. Libraries were sequenced on an Illumina HiSeq2000 using paired-end 100 bp reads. The published analysis was carried out like this. Reads were processed with SOAPnuke, discarding reads with adapters, uncalled bases, mean Phred below 15, or no exact constant-primer or identifier match. COPE v1.2.5 was used to merge high-quality paired reads. Each unique nucleotide sequence was treated as a clonotype, and MiTCR v1.1 was used to align the clonotypes to the IMGT TRB V, D and J references. The analysis was limited to V-J combinations with a frequency above 0.0001, which together covered 99% to 99.2% of the repertoires. A TCR clonal expansion and chaos score per V-J combination was defined as the ratio of F50 clonal expansion to chaos observed in the TCRdist matrix. Welch's t-statistics and random forest were used to narrow the features down to around 13 V-J combinations, which were then fed into a naive Bayes classifier. The similarity between thyroid and blood repertoires was quantified using the Morisita-Horn index. Through fastp at Q25 and MiXCR, TCRdb rebuilt clones from the public reads, retaining in-frame beta chains. Each entry is one CDR3 protein sequence, shown with its most common DNA and genes. It is TCRdb's table, rather than the study itself, that gives the V and J calls and clone size. The sample table holds a few hundred thousand distinct CDR3 sequences, of which roughly 15% were seen once. Clones ranked in the top ten supply around 7% of the sample.

This sample was taken from a study of Graves' ophthalmopathy and Graves' hyperthyroidism (dated by TCRdb to 2016 to 2019). Background on the whole study: Peripheral blood was collected at initial diagnosis, prior to any treatment. The roughly 100 discovery patients were divided at random into training and test sets in a 7:3 ratio. An independent validation cohort comprised 18 to 20 hyperthyroidism patients and 15 to 17 patients who later progressed from hyperthyroidism to ophthalmopathy. T-cell repertoires of thyroid tissue and blood were compared in more than five hyperthyroidism patients. After sampling, hyperthyroidism patients received methimazole starting at 30 mg daily, and ophthalmopathy patients received high-dose intravenous methylprednisolone. The study used signatures of the TCR beta repertoire to tell Graves' ophthalmopathy apart from Graves' hyperthyroidism and to predict which patients would progress to ophthalmopathy. In total, some 140 blood samples were TCR-sequenced: approximately 40 ophthalmopathy, some 72 hyperthyroidism and around 17 hyperthyroidism-to-ophthalmopathy patients. To explore V-J signatures distinguishing ophthalmopathy from hyperthyroidism, a discovery set of about a hundred patients (about 44 ophthalmopathy, 55 to 60 stable hyperthyroidism) was enrolled.

Results and caveats for the whole study, not just this receptor: No statistical method was used to predetermine the sample size, and group allocation was not hidden from the investigators. Most of the expanded thyroid clonotypes with a frequency above 0.001 were also detected in blood, and it was suggested that the thyroid immune response may be reflected by blood repertoires. In validation, the model predicted ophthalmopathy progression with about 71% sensitivity and approximately 78% specificity; eleven to twelve predicted patients were CT-confirmed with GO in a median of approximately 6.5 months. In cross-validation, the 13-signature model distinguished ophthalmopathy from stable hyperthyroidism with about 90% sensitivity and over 81% specificity, while in the test set the corresponding values were approximately 79% and 70%.

The germline V gene specifies MNHNS as CDR1 and SASEGT as CDR2. The CDR3 starts with the cysteine, ends with the phenylalanine, and has 14 residues. CDR3 DNA only is kept here, 42 bases in frame from base 1. V is clipped by 6 bases and J by 1 base, and the sequence between their germline boundaries is 12 bases long. Source material: peripheral blood. Recombination joined TRBV6-1 with TRBJ1-1, and possibly TRBD1, on 6 matching bases. This receptor was identified in a woman aged 18-29 years with stable Graves' hyperthyroidism. Donor details come from another sample of the same person, matched by shared clones. The CDR3 protein: CASRKGGRNTEAFF. The nucleotides read TGTGCCAGCAGGAAGGGGGGTAGGAACACTGAAGCTTTCTTT.